This T cell receptor (beta chain) was recovered during a study of T cells in Graves' hyperthyroidism and ophthalmopathy. The investigators amplified TCR beta CDR3 regions from RNA transcripts. Using the HTBI primer set, a first-round RT-PCR was run on the TCR CDR3. TCRdb reprocessed the multiplex PCR reads via MiXCR and lists one record per CDR3 protein. The table records some 620,000 distinct CDR3 sequences, 15% to 20% of them present only once. The V gene's germline CDR1 is MNHGY and CDR2 SAAAGT. V was shortened by 9 bases and J by 2 bases, with 7 bases between the two germline ends. CDR3 size: 11 residues. This clonotype was picked up many times.

This sequence was found in a woman aged 25-40 years with Graves' hyperthyroidism. Input material: blood. The chain recombines TRBV6-8 with TRBJ2-5; no reliable D call. The CDR3 DNA sequence: TGTGCCAGGTCAGAGCAAGAGACCCAGTACTTC. Translated, it gives CARSEQETQYF.